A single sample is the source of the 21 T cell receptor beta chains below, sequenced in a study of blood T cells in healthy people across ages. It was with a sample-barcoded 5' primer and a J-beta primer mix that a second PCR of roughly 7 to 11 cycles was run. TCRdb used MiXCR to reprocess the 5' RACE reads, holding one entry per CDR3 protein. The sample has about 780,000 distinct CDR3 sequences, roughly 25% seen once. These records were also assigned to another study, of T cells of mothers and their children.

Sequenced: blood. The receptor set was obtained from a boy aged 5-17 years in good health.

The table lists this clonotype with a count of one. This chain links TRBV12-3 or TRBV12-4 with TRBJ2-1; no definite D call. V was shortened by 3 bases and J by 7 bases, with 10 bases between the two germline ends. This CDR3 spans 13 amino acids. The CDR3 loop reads CASSLPGPNEQFF. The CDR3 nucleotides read TGTGCCAGCAGTTTGCCCGGACCAAATGAGCAGTTCTTC.

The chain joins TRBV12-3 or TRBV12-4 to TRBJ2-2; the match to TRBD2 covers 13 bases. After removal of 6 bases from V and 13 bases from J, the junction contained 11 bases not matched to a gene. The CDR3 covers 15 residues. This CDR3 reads CASRSGLAGPGGLFF. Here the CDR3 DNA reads TGTGCCAGCAGGTCGGGACTAGCGGGGCCCGGAGGGCTGTTTTTT.

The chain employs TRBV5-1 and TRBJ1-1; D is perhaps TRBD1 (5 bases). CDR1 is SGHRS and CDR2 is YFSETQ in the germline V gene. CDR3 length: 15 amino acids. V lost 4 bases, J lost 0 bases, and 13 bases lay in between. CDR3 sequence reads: CASSIRDPLNTEAFF. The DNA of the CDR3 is TGCGCCAGCAGCATCAGGGACCCCTTGAACACTGAAGCTTTCTTT.

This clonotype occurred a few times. The CDR3 protein is CASSVGTSNEQFF. The DNA of the CDR3 is TGTGCCAGCAGCGTCGGGACCTCCAATGAGCAGTTCTTC. The V and J genes are TRBV9 and TRBJ2-1; perhaps D is TRBD1 or TRBD2 (5 bases each). Trimming removed 2 bases at V and 6 bases at J, with 9 bases between. The CDR3 is made up of 13 amino acids. Germline CDR1 reads SGDLS; CDR2 reads YYNGEE.

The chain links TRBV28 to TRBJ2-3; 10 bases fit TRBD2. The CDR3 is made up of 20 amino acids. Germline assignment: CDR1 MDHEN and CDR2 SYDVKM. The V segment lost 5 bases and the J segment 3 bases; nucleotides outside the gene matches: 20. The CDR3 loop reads CASSPPTALAGARITDTQYF. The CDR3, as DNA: TGTGCCAGCAGTCCCCCCACGGCCCTAGCGGGGGCTAGGATTACAGATACGCAGTATTTT.

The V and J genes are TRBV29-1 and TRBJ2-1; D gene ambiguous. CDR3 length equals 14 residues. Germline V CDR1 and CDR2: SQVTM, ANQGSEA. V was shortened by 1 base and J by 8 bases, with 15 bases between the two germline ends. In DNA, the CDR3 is TGCAGCGTTGAAGGGGTTGGGGTGCTAGATGAGCAGTTCTTC. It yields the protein CSVEGVGVLDEQFF.

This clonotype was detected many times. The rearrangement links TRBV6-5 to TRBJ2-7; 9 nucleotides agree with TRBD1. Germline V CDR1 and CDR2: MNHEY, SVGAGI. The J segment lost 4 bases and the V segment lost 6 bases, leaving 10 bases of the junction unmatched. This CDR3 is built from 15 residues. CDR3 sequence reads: CASSPTGGWGYEQYF. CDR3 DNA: TGTGCCAGCAGCCCAACAGGGGGCTGGGGTTACGAGCAGTACTTC.

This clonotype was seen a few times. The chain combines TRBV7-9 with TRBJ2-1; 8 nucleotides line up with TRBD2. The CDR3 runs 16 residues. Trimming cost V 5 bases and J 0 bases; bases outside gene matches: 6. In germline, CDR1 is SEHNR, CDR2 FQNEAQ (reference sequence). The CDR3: CASSLSGGRSYNEQFF. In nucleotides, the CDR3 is TGTGCCAGCAGCCTAAGCGGGGGTCGCTCCTACAATGAGCAGTTCTTC. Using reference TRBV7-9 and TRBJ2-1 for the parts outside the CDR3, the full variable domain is DTGVSQNPRHKITKRGQNVTFRCDPISEHNRLYWYRQTLGQGPEFLTYFQNEAQLEKSRLLSDRFSAERPKGSFSTLEIQRTEQGDSAMYLCASSLSGGRSYNEQFFGPGTRLTVL.

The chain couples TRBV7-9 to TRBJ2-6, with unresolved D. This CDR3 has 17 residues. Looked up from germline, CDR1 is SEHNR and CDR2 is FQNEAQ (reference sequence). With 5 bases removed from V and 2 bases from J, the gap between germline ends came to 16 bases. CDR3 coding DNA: TGTGCCAGCAGCCCGAAGGCGGCCACGGCTGGGGCCAACGTCCTGACTTTC. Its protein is CASSPKAATAGANVLTF. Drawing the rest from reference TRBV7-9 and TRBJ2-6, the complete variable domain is DTGVSQNPRHKITKRGQNVTFRCDPISEHNRLYWYRQTLGQGPEFLTYFQNEAQLEKSRLLSDRFSAERPKGSFSTLEIQRTEQGDSAMYLCASSPKAATAGANVLTFGAGSRLTVL.

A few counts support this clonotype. DNA for the CDR3: TGTGCCAGCAGGGAGTCGTATCTTACCTACGAGCAGTACTTC. Protein product: CASRESYLTYEQYF. V and J are TRBV6-1 and TRBJ2-7; D gene unclear. Between the trimmed V and J ends, which lost 6 bases and 2 bases, there was a span of 14 bases. The CDR3 has 14 residues. Germline V CDR1 and CDR2: MNHNS, SASEGT.

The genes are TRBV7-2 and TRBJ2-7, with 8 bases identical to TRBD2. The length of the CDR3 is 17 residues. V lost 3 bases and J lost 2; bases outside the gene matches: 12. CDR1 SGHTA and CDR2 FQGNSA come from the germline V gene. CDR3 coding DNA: TGTGCCAGCAGCTTGGCGGGGGGTGGATTTTCTCCCTACGAGCAGTACTTC. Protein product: CASSLAGGGFSPYEQYF.

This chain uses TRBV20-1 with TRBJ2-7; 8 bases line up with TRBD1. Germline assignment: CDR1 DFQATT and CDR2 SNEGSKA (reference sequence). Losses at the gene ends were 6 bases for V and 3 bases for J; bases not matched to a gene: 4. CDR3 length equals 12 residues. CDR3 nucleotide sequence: TGCAGTGCCAGGGGGCACCACTACGAGCAGTACTTC. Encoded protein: CSARGHHYEQYF.

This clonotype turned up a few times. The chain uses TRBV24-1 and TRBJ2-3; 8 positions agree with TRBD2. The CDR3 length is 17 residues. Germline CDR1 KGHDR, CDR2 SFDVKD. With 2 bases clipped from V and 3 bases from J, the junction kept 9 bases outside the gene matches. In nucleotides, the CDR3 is TGTGCCACCAGTGATTCAGGTAGCGGGGAGGCGACAGATACGCAGTATTTT. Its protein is CATSDSGSGEATDTQYF.

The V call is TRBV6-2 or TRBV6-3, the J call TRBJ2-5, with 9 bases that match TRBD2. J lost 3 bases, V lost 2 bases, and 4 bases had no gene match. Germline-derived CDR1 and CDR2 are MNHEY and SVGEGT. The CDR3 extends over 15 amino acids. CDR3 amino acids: CASSYQRGEEETQYF. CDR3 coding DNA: TGTGCCAGCAGTTACCAGCGGGGGGAAGAAGAGACCCAGTACTTC.

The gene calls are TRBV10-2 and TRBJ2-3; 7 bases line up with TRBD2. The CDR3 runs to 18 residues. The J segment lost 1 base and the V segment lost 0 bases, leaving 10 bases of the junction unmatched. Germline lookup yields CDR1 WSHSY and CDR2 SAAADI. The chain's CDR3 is CASSESLLPGGGTDTQYF. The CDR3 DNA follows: TGCGCCAGCAGTGAGTCGCTTCTTCCGGGGGGTGGCACAGATACGCAGTATTTT.

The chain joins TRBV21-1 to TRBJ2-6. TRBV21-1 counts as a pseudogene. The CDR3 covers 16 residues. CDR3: CASSKGTGPGANVLTF. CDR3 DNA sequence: TGTGCCAGCAGCAAAGGGACAGGGCCTGGGGCCAACGTCCTGACTTTC.

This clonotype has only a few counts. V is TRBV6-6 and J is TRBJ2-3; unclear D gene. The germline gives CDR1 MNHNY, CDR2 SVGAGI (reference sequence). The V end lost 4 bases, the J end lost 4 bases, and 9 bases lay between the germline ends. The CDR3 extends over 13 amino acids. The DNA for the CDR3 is TGTGCCAGCAGTTGGGCGCTATCAGATACGCAGTATTTT. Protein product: CASSWALSDTQYF.

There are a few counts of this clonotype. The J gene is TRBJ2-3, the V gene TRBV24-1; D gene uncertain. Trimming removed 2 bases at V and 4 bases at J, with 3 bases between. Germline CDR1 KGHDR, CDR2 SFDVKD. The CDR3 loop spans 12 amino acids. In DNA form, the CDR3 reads TGTGCCACCAGTGATTCCGCAGATACGCAGTATTTT. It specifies CATSDSADTQYF.

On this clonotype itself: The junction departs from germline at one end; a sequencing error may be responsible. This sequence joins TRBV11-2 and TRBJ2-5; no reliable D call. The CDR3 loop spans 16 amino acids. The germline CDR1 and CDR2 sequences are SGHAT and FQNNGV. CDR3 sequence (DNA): TGTACCAGCAGCATCGACGGGTTCTCGTCAAAAGAGACCCAGTACTTC. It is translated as CTSSIDGFSSKETQYF.

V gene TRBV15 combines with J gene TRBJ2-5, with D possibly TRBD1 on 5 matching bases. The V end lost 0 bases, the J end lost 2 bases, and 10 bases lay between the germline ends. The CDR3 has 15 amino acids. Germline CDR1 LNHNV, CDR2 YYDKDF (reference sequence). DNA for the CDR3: TGTGCCACCAGCAGAGATAGTAGGGGACAAGAGACCCAGTACTTC. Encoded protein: CATSRDSRGQETQYF.

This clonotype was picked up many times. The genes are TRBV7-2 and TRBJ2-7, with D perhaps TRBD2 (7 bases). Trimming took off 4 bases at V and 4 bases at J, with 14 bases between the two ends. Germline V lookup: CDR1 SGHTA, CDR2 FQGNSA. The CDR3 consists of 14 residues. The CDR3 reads CASSSGGGRYEQYF. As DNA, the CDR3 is TGTGCCAGCAGCTCTGGGGGGGGCCGATACGAGCAGTACTTC.